The T cell receptor (beta chain) under discussion was sequenced for a study of cytomegalovirus exposure and HLA in healthy donors. Study as a whole: Within an early data release were roughly 83 million unique TCRs drawn from HLA-typed donors.

Healthy people donating bone marrow made up the donors. CDR3 length: 19 amino acids. Amplification used 60 Vbeta primers and 13 Jbeta primers. Generated by immunoSEQ multiplex PCR, the TCRdb table keeps only in-frame clones and is missing some. The repertoire holds about 120,000 clones, approximately 80% seen once, with less than 5.5% in the top ten. The chain couples TRBV1 to TRBJ2-7; the table's D call TRBD2 went unverified against the DNA. TRBV1 is a recognized pseudogene. The TCR comes from a woman between 25 and 40 years old in good health and CMV-seropositive. The sequencing sample was made of PBMCs. CDR3 sequence: CTSSQDSLSSRPSSYEQYF. CDR3 nucleotide sequence: TGCACCAGCAGCCAAGATTCGCTCTCTAGCAGACCGAGCTCCTACGAGCAGTACTTC.